There are many counts of the clone carrying this T cell receptor (beta chain). Antigen: not known. TCRdb reanalysed the multiplex PCR reads using MiXCR and keeps one entry per CDR3 protein. The sample lists over 60,000 distinct CDR3 sequences; approximately 57% were seen once. The germline CDR1 and CDR2 sequences are MNHEY and SVGEGT. V gave up 5 bases and J gave up 2 bases; unmatched junction bases: 5. The CDR3 covers 15 residues. The record originates from a study of breast tumors, draining lymph nodes, adjacent tissues. Study conclusions and caveats: That most tumor T cells come from lymph nodes remained unproven.

The chain employs TRBV6-2 or TRBV6-3 and TRBJ1-2, with 10 bases aligning to TRBD1. The TCR comes from a female donor with breast cancer. Some clones in this sample may be carry-over from other donors' samples. The sequencing sample was made of breast tumor tissue. The CDR3 sequence is CASSHRTGGNYGYTF. In DNA, the CDR3 is TGTGCCAGCAGTCACCGGACAGGGGGAAACTATGGCTACACCTTC.